This T cell receptor (beta chain) was captured in a study of shared T cell receptors in the human thymus. Method: immunoSEQ multiplex PCR; TCRdb's copy keeps in-frame clones and lacks some. Of 700,000 to 750,000 clones listed, over 75% are singletons. Germline V lookup: CDR1 SGHAT, CDR2 FQNNGV. The CDR3 length is 16 residues. Deletions cut 2 bases from V and 1 base from J, with 15 bases between. Another study also made use of these data, one on human thymus T cells. From that paper: Resections were taken during corrective heart surgery, and the thymus tissue came from these. Both thymic and peripheral blood repertoires showed apparently biased V and J usage. A high degree of thymic repertoire overlap among unrelated individuals was reported in related research.

The origin of this receptor is a girl under three years old with a congenital heart defect. V gene TRBV11-2 combines with J gene TRBJ2-7; possibly TRBD1 for D (5 bases). The sequenced sample consisted of thymocytes. CDR3 protein: CASSLSQGQVSYEQYF. The CDR3 coding sequence is TGTGCCAGCAGCTTAAGTCAGGGCCAAGTATCCTACGAGCAGTACTTC.